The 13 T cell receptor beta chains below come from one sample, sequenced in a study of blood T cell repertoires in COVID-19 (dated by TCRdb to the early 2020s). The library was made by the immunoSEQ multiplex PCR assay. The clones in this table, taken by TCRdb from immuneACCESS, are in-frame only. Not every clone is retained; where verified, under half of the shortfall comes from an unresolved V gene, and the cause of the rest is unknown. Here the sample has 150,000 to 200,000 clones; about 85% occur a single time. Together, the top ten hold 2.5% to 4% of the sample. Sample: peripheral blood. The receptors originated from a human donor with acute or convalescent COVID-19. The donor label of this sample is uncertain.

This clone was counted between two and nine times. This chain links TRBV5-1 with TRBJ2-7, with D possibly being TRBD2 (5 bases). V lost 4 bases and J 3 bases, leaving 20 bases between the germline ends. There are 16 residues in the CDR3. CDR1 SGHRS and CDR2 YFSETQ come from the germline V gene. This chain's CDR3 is CASSPSILGSSYEQYF. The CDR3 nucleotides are TGCGCCAGCAGCCCATCAATACTAGGCAGTAGCTACGAGCAGTACTTC.

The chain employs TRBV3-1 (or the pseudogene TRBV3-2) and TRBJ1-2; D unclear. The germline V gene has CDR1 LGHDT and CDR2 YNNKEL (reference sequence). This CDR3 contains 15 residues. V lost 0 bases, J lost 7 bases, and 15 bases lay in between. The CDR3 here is CASSQEAAPRSGYTF. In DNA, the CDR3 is TGTGCCAGCAGCCAAGAAGCAGCGCCTCGCTCTGGCTACACCTTC.

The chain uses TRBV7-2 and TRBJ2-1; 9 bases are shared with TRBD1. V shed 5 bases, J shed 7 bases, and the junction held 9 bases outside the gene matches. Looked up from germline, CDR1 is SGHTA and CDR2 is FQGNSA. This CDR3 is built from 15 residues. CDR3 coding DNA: TGTGCCAGCAGCCCCGGGACAGGGAATAGGAATGAGCAGTTCTTC. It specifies CASSPGTGNRNEQFF.

In nucleotides, the CDR3 is TGTGCCAGCAGCTCGCAACAGGGGGGGGCTGATGGCTACACCTTC. Protein: CASSSQQGGADGYTF. V gene TRBV7-2 combines with J gene TRBJ1-2; 8 bases are a match to TRBD1. From germline, CDR1 is SGHTA and CDR2 FQGNSA. This CDR3 has 15 amino acids. The V segment lost 4 bases and the J segment 6 bases; nucleotides outside the gene matches: 10. Complete variable domain (other parts from reference TRBV7-2 and TRBJ1-2): GAGVSQSPSNKVTEKGKDVELRCDPISGHTALYWYRQSLGQGLEFLIYFQGNSAPDKSGLPSDRFSAERTGGSVSTLTIQRTQQEDSAVYLCASSSQQGGADGYTFGSGTRLTVV.

The CDR3 region is CASRRLAGEGTDTQYF. The CDR3, as DNA: TGTGCCAGCAGGCGACTAGCGGGGGAGGGCACAGATACGCAGTATTTT. The V gene is TRBV27, the J gene TRBJ2-3, with 12 bases that match TRBD2. This CDR3 region has 16 residues. With V trimmed by 6 bases and J by 1 base, 5 bases remained unmatched. Germline CDR1 MNHEY, CDR2 SMNVEV (reference sequence).

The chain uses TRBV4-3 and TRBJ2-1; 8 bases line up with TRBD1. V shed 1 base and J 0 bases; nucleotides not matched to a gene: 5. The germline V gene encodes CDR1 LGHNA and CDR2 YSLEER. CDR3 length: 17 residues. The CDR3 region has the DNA TGCGCCAGCAGCCAAGGTACAGGGGGGCGCTCCTACAATGAGCAGTTCTTC. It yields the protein CASSQGTGGRSYNEQFF.

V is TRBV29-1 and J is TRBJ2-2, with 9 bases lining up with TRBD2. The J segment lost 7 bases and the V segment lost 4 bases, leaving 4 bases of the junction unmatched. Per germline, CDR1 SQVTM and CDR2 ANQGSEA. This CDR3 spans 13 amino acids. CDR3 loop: CSVVAGGHGELFF. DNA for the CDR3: TGCAGCGTTGTCGCGGGGGGGCACGGGGAGCTGTTTTTT.

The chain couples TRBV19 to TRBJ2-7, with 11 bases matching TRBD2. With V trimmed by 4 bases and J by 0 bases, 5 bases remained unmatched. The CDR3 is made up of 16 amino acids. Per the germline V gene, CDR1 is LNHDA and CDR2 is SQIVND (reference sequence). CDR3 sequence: CASSTLGTSGSYEQYF. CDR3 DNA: TGTGCCAGTAGTACCCTGGGGACTAGCGGCTCCTACGAGCAGTACTTC.

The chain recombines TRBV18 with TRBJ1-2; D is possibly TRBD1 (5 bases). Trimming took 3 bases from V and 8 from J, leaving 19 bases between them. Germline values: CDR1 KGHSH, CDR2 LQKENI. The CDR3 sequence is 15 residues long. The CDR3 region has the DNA TGTGCCAGCTCACCGAACCCCAGGGTGGTCGGGGGCTACACCTTC. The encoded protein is CASSPNPRVVGGYTF.

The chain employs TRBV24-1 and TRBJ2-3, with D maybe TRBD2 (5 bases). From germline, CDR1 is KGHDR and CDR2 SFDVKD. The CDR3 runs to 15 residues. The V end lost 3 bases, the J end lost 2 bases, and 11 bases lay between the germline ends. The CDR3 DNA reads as TGTGCCACCAGTGATAAACGGGGTAACACAGATACGCAGTATTTT. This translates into CATSDKRGNTDTQYF.

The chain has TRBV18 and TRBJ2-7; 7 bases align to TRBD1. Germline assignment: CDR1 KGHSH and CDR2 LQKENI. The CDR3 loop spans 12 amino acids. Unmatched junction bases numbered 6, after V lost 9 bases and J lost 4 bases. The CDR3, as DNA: TGTGCCAGTCGACAGGGAGAGTACGAGCAGTACTTC. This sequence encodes CASRQGEYEQYF.

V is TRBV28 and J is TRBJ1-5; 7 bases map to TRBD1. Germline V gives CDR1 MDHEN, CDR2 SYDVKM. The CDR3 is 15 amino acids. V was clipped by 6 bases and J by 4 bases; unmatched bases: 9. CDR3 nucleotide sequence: TGTGCCAGCAGGAGGACAGGAACCCCTAATCAGCCCCAGCATTTT. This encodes CASRRTGTPNQPQHF.

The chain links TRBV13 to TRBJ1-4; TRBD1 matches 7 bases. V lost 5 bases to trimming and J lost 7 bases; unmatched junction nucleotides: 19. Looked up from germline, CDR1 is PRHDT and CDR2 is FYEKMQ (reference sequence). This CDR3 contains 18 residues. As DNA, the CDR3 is TGTGCCAGCAGCCAACAAACAGGGGCTCGGCTGTCGGGTGAAAAACTGTTTTTT. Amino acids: CASSQQTGARLSGEKLFF.